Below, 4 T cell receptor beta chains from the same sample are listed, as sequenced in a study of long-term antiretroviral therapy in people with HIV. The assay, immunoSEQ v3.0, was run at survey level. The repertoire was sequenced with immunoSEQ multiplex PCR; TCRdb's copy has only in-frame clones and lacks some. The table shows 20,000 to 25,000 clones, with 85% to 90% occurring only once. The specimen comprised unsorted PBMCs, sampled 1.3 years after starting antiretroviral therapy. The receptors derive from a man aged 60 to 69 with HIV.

The CDR3 DNA is TGTGCCACCAGCAGAGCGAGCCGCGTTAATCAGCCCCAGCATTTT. Its protein is CATSRASRVNQPQHF. The chain uses TRBV15 and TRBJ1-5; D is unclear. V was trimmed by 1 base and J by 4 bases, leaving 11 bases between them. CDR1 is LNHNV, CDR2 YYDKDF, per germline (reference sequence). The CDR3 length is 15 residues.

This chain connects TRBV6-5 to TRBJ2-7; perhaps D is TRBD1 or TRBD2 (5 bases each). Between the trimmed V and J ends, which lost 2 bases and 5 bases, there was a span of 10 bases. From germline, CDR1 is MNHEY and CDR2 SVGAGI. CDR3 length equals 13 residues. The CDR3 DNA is TGTGCCAGCAGTTACCAGGGAGCTCACGAGCAGTACTTC. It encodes CASSYQGAHEQYF.

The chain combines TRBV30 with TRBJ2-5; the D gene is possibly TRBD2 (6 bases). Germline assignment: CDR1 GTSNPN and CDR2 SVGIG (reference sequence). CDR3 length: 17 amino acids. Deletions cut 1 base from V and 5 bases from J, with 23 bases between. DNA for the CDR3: TGTGCCTGGAGTGGCTGGGCGGGAACGACCAAGGGGGAGACCCAGTACTTC. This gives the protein CAWSGWAGTTKGETQYF.

CDR3 sequence: CASSQSGRTYGYTF. CDR3 bases: TGTGCCAGCAGCCAATCGGGGAGGACCTATGGCTACACCTTC. The V and J genes are TRBV14 and TRBJ1-2; D gene uncertain. The germline gives CDR1 SGHDN, CDR2 FVKESK. This CDR3 contains 14 residues. The germline V and J ends were trimmed by 2 bases and 4 bases, with 11 bases remaining between them. Full variable domain (remainder filled in from reference TRBV14 and TRBJ1-2): EAGVTQFPSHSVIEKGQTVTLRCDPISGHDNLYWYRRVMGKEIKFLLHFVKESKQDESGMPNNRFLAERTGGTYSTLKVQPAELEDSGVYFCASSQSGRTYGYTFGSGTRLTVV.